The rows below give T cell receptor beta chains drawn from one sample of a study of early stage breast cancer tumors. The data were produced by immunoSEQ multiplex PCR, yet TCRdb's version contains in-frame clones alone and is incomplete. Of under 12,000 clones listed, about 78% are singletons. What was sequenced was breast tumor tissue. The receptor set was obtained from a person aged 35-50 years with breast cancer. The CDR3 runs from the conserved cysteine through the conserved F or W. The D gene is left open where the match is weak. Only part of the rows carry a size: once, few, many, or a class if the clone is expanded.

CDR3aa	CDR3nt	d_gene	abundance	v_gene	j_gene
CASSQDQNGEAEAFF	TGTGCCAGCAGCCAAGATCAAAATGGGGAGGCCGAAGCTTTCTTT	NA	NA	TRBV4-2	TRBJ1-1
CASSELKGGEQYF	TGTGCCAGCAGTGAACTAAAAGGGGGCGAGCAGTACTTC	NA	medium-sized	TRBV2	TRBJ2-7
CASSPSRGSYEQYF	TGTGCCAGCTCACCGTCCCGGGGCTCCTACGAGCAGTACTTC	NA	NA	TRBV18	TRBJ2-7
CASSHNTQNNEQFF	TGCGCCAGCAGCCATAATACCCAGAACAATGAGCAGTTCTTC	NA	few	TRBV4-1	TRBJ2-1
CASTMGLAPYEQYF	TGTGCCAGCACCATGGGACTAGCCCCCTACGAGCAGTACTTC	TRBD2	NA	TRBV2	TRBJ2-7
CASSLRLSGYSNQPQHF	TGTGCCAGCAGCTTGCGTTTGTCGGGATATAGCAATCAGCCCCAGCATTTT	NA	few	TRBV5-6	TRBJ1-5
CASSLGYSNQPQHF	TGTGCCAGCAGCTTAGGCTATAGCAATCAGCCCCAGCATTTT	NA	NA	TRBV11-1	TRBJ1-5
CACANSGRGTSQYF	TGTGCCTGTGCGAACAGCGGGAGAGGAACCTCGCAGTATTTT	TRBD2	NA	TRBV30	TRBJ2-3
CASSPSLNTEAFF	TGTGCCAGCTCACCATCGTTAAACACTGAAGCTTTCTTT	NA	few	TRBV18	TRBJ1-1
CASRTPAGGLSGELFF	TGTGCCAGCAGGACCCCGGCAGGGGGCCTTTCCGGGGAGCTGTTTTTT	TRBD1	NA	TRBV2	TRBJ2-2
CASSPPGPLLMNTEAFF	TGTGCCAGCTCACCACCAGGGCCCCTGCTGATGAACACTGAAGCTTTCTTT	NA	NA	TRBV18	TRBJ1-1
CASSEGQGAYGYTF	TGTGCCAGCAGTGAAGGACAGGGAGCCTATGGCTACACCTTC	TRBD1	once	TRBV6-4	TRBJ1-2
CSADAAGTQYF	TGCAGTGCTGACGCCGCCGGGACCCAGTACTTC	NA	few	TRBV20-1	TRBJ2-5
CASSLDQGAGEQYF	TGTGCCAGCAGCTTGGACCAGGGGGCGGGAGAGCAGTACTTC	TRBD1	once	TRBV5-4	TRBJ2-7
CASIEPGQGYYEQYF	TGTGCCAGCATAGAACCGGGACAGGGGTACTACGAGCAGTACTTC	TRBD1	once	TRBV25-1	TRBJ2-7
CASSGSRLAGGREQYF	TGTGCCAGCAGTGGTTCCCGACTAGCGGGAGGGCGCGAGCAGTACTTC	TRBD2	few	TRBV6-1	TRBJ2-7